This TCR beta chain was recovered during a study of blood T cells in healthy people across ages. From germline, CDR1 is DFQATT and CDR2 SNEGSKA (reference sequence). J gave up 10 bases and V 3 bases, and 19 bases lay outside the gene matches. This CDR3 region has 18 residues. A sample-barcoded 5' primer and a J-beta primer mix were used in a second PCR of roughly 7 to 11 cycles. One entry per CDR3 protein results from TCRdb running MiXCR on the 5' RACE reads. The profile shows 550,000 to 750,000 distinct CDR3 sequences, roughly 20% of them singletons. This receptor was identified in a man between 65 and 79 years old in good health. The chain has TRBV20-1 and TRBJ1-6, with TRBD1 identical over 9 bases. Sequencing was carried out using blood. This CDR3 reads CSASDSGTGGFSGSPLHF. The CDR3 region has the DNA TGCAGTGCTAGTGATAGCGGAACAGGGGGCTTCTCAGGGTCACCCCTCCACTTT.